These 29 T cell receptor beta chains came from one sample sequenced in a study of cytomegalovirus exposure and HLA in healthy donors (dated by TCRdb to 2017 to 2019). The method behind the library was the immunoSEQ multiplex PCR assay. The multiplex PCR relied on a mix of 60 forward primers for TCR Vbeta segments and 13 reverse primers for TCR Jbeta segments. TCRdb obtained this table from immuneACCESS and retained in-frame rearrangements with V and J assigned. These tables miss some clones; where compared with another copy, unresolved V genes account for less than half of the shortfall, and the remainder is unexplained. The sample table shows some 190,000 clones, and 65% to 80% are seen once. Approximately 1% of the sample goes to the ten largest clones. The sample consisted of PBMCs. These receptors all come from a woman aged 40 to 50 in good health and CMV-seronegative.

J is TRBJ1-1 and V is TRBV27; D might be TRBD1 (6 bases). The germline V gene has CDR1 MNHEY and CDR2 SMNVEV (reference sequence). The CDR3 is 14 amino acids. The V and J ends lost 8 bases and 4 bases respectively, with 17 bases between them. The CDR3 DNA is TGTGCCAGCGGAAAAACAGGGATAGGCACTGAAGCTTTCTTT. Its protein is CASGKTGIGTEAFF.

The genes are TRBV7-2 and TRBJ2-7; TRBD1 aligns across 8 bases. Trimming removed 5 bases from V and 2 bases from J; junction bases left unmatched: 8. The length of the CDR3 is 15 residues. CDR1 and CDR2 (germline): SGHTA, FQGNSA. This CDR3 reads CASSGPGTGTYEQYF. In DNA form, the CDR3 reads TGTGCCAGCAGCGGTCCCGGGACAGGTACCTACGAGCAGTACTTC.

The chain combines TRBV30 with TRBJ2-3, with 8 bases identical to TRBD2. The J segment lost 3 bases and the V segment lost 0 bases, leaving 11 bases of the junction unmatched. This CDR3 has 17 residues. Germline V lookup: CDR1 GTSNPN, CDR2 SVGIG (reference sequence). CDR3 region: CAWSVGRVAGFTDTQYF. CDR3 DNA sequence: TGTGCCTGGAGTGTGGGAAGGGTAGCGGGGTTTACAGATACGCAGTATTTT.

This clone was counted a single time. J is TRBJ2-7 and V is TRBV20-1, with D uncertain. Germline lookup yields CDR1 DFQATT and CDR2 SNEGSKA (reference sequence). The CDR3 consists of 10 residues. V lost 3 bases, J lost 6 bases, and 6 bases lay in between. CDR3 loop: CSASSVEQYF. CDR3 sequence (DNA): TGCAGTGCTAGCAGTGTCGAGCAGTACTTC.

This chain connects TRBV25-1 to TRBJ2-5; 8 bases fit TRBD1. CDR3 length: 14 residues. The V segment lost 4 bases and the J segment 2 bases; nucleotides outside the gene matches: 3. Germline CDR1 MGHDK, CDR2 SYGVNS. The CDR3 coding sequence is TGTGCCAGCAGTGGATACAGGGGGCAAGAGACCCAGTACTTC. This sequence encodes CASSGYRGQETQYF.

The chain couples TRBV12-2 to TRBJ1-1; TRBD1, the table's D call, was not compared with the DNA. TRBV12-2 is marked as a pseudogene. This CDR3 spans 13 amino acids. The CDR3 nucleotides are TGTGCAAGTCGCTTAAGGGACAGTATTGAAGCTTTCTTT. Protein product: CASRLRDSIEAFF.

The chain joins TRBV12-2 to TRBJ2-7; TRBD2, as called in the table, went unchecked against the DNA. TRBV12-2 constitutes a pseudogene. This CDR3 spans 17 amino acids. The CDR3 sequence is CASRLGLLAGGPYEQYV. The CDR3 coding sequence is TGTGCAAGTCGCTTAGGTCTGCTAGCGGGAGGCCCCTACGAGCAGTACGTC.

This clone was seen more than once but under ten times. This rearrangement joins TRBV19 to TRBJ2-7, with 13 bases identical to TRBD2. Trimming took 10 bases from V and 4 from J; bases not matched to a gene: 4. Germline values: CDR1 LNHDA, CDR2 SQIVND (reference sequence). CDR3 length: 13 residues. The CDR3 nucleotides read TGTGCCACTAGGGGACTAGCGGGGTACGAGCAGTACTTC. Translation: CATRGLAGYEQYF.

J is TRBJ1-5 and V is TRBV11-2, with TRBD1 as a possible D gene (5 bases). Germline V gives CDR1 SGHAT, CDR2 FQNNGV. This CDR3 has 13 amino acids. Trimming shortened V by 5 bases and J by 3 bases, and 8 bases separated the two germline ends. The chain's CDR3 is CASSPGVNQPQHF. The CDR3 DNA is TGTGCCAGCAGCCCGGGGGTCAATCAGCCCCAGCATTTT.

The chain links TRBV18 to TRBJ2-7; 9 bases line up with TRBD1. V shed 4 bases, J shed 4 bases, and the junction held 5 bases outside the gene matches. This CDR3 has 14 residues. The germline V gene encodes CDR1 KGHSH and CDR2 LQKENI. This CDR3 reads CASSLGDRAYEQYF. Written as DNA, the CDR3 is TGTGCCAGCTCACTAGGGGACAGGGCGTACGAGCAGTACTTC.

The chain is built from TRBV7-2 and TRBJ1-4, with 8 bases identical to TRBD1. The CDR3 is made up of 16 amino acids. The germline gives CDR1 SGHTA, CDR2 FQGNSA. Trimming removed 5 bases from V and 3 bases from J; junction bases left unmatched: 8. Here the CDR3 reads CASSPGGALANEKLFF. CDR3 DNA sequence: TGTGCCAGCAGCCCAGGGGGCGCGTTGGCTAATGAAAAACTGTTTTTT.

The CDR3 region is CASSPNRNQPQHF. For the CDR3, the DNA is TGTGCCAGCAGTCCCAACAGAAATCAGCCCCAGCATTTT. This sequence joins TRBV28 and TRBJ1-5; D is undetermined. Trimming cost V 5 bases and J 4 bases, with 9 bases left between them. The CDR3 is made up of 13 amino acids. CDR1 and CDR2 (germline): MDHEN, SYDVKM.

The chain joins TRBV7-2 to TRBJ1-1; 9 bases map to TRBD1. The CDR3 loop spans 16 amino acids. Germline lookup yields CDR1 SGHTA and CDR2 FQGNSA. The ends lost 4 bases at V and 0 bases at J; junction bases unmatched: 6. The CDR3 region has the DNA TGTGCCAGCAGCTCTTGGACAGGGGCTTTGAACACTGAAGCTTTCTTT. Protein product: CASSSWTGALNTEAFF.

The rearrangement joins TRBV18 to TRBJ2-7; 10 bases align to TRBD1. The CDR3 extends over 13 amino acids. The V segment lost 6 bases and the J segment 4 bases; nucleotides outside the gene matches: 3. The germline V gene encodes CDR1 KGHSH and CDR2 LQKENI. Written as DNA, the CDR3 is TGTGCCAGCTCGACGGACAGGGGGTACGAGCAGTACTTC. Translating it yields CASSTDRGYEQYF.

This chain uses TRBV15 with TRBJ2-6; tentative D call: TRBD2 (6 bases). Looked up from germline, CDR1 is LNHNV and CDR2 is YYDKDF (reference sequence). The CDR3 totals 15 residues. Trimming stripped 5 bases from V and 4 bases from J, with 12 bases between. CDR3 sequence reads: CATSPWEAGANVLTF. The CDR3 nucleotides read TGTGCCACCAGCCCCTGGGAGGCGGGGGCCAACGTCCTGACTTTC.

The chain combines TRBV6-5 with TRBJ2-1; TRBD2 matches at 9 bases. Germline V gives CDR1 MNHEY, CDR2 SVGAGI. Trimming at V came to 0 bases and at J to 6 bases, leaving 6 bases not matched to a gene. This CDR3 has 16 residues. This CDR3 reads CASSYSSPSGINEQFF. The CDR3 nucleotides are TGTGCCAGCAGTTACTCGTCGCCTAGCGGGATCAATGAGCAGTTCTTC.

This clone was seen once. CDR3 coding DNA: TGCGCCAGCAGCCAAGGAGGCAGGGGAAGGGATACGCAGTATTTT. Its protein product is CASSQGGRGRDTQYF. The chain has TRBV4-1 and TRBJ2-3, with D possibly TRBD1 on 6 matching bases. The V end was cut by 1 base, the J end by 6 bases, with 14 bases between. CDR1 and CDR2 (germline): MGHRA, YSYEKL. The CDR3 is made up of 15 amino acids.

This rearrangement joins TRBV9 to TRBJ2-2; the D gene is possibly TRBD2 (5 bases). Germline assignment: CDR1 SGDLS and CDR2 YYNGEE. Trimming removed 4 bases from V and 4 bases from J, with 14 bases in between. This CDR3 region has 15 residues. The CDR3 sequence: CASSPREGITGELFF. The CDR3 DNA sequence: TGTGCCAGCAGCCCCCGGGAAGGTATCACCGGGGAGCTGTTTTTT.

This sequence joins TRBV6-4 and TRBJ2-3; 10 bases fit TRBD2. Trimming cost V 3 bases and J 1 base; bases outside gene matches: 4. The CDR3 runs 16 residues. From germline, CDR1 is MRHNA and CDR2 SNTAGT. For the CDR3, the DNA is TGTGCCAGCAGTGATGCTAGCGGGAGAGGCACAGATACGCAGTATTTT. Residues: CASSDASGRGTDTQYF.

This clone was seen a few times. The V and J genes are TRBV9 and TRBJ2-3; D is perhaps TRBD2 (5 bases). CDR1 SGDLS and CDR2 YYNGEE come from the germline V gene. The CDR3 contains 14 residues. V lost 4 bases to trimming and J lost 6 bases, with 15 bases between them. CDR3 DNA: TGTGCCAGCAGCTCACGGACTCGCGAGGATACGCAGTATTTT. Protein: CASSSRTREDTQYF. Together with reference TRBV9 and TRBJ2-3, the CDR3 gives the full variable domain: DSGVTQTPKHLITATGQRVTLRCSPRSGDLSVYWYQQSLDQGLQFLIQYYNGEERAKGNILERFSAQQFPDLHSELNLSSLELGDSALYFCASSSRTREDTQYFGPGTRLTVL.

The chain is built from TRBV14 and TRBJ1-2; a possible D gene is TRBD1 (5 bases). Germline V gives CDR1 SGHDN, CDR2 FVKESK. This CDR3 spans 14 amino acids. V lost 1 base and J lost 2, with 8 bases in between. The chain's CDR3 is CASSQGQGNYGYTF. CDR3 bases: TGTGCCAGCAGCCAAGGCCAGGGAAACTATGGCTACACCTTC.

The chain couples TRBV5-4 to TRBJ2-2; 9 bases line up with TRBD1. CDR3 length equals 15 residues. V lost 4 bases to trimming and J lost 5 bases; unmatched junction nucleotides: 6. CDR1 and CDR2 (germline): SGHNT, YYREEE (reference sequence). The CDR3 is CASSPRTGDTGELFF. The CDR3 nucleotides read TGTGCCAGCAGCCCCCGGACAGGGGATACCGGGGAGCTGTTTTTT.

This clone turned up a few times. The rearrangement links TRBV2 to TRBJ2-2, with TRBD2 matching over 12 bases. The CDR3 has 17 residues. J lost 7 bases, V lost 3 bases, and 9 bases had no gene match. Per germline, CDR1 SNHLY and CDR2 FYNNEI. CDR3 in amino acids: CASSEGLAGGPGGELFF. The CDR3 DNA follows: TGTGCCAGCAGTGAGGGTCTAGCGGGAGGGCCTGGCGGGGAGCTGTTTTTT.

The gene calls are TRBV6-6 and TRBJ2-6; D possibly corresponds to TRBD2 (5 bases). Trimming cost V 11 bases and J 0 bases, with 14 bases left between them. In germline, CDR1 is MNHNY, CDR2 SVGAGI (reference sequence). This CDR3 comprises 15 residues. The CDR3 spells CASGDMSSGANVLTF. Here the CDR3 DNA reads TGTGCCTCCGGGGATATGAGCTCTGGGGCCAACGTCCTGACTTTC.

The chain combines TRBV2 with TRBJ1-2; D might be TRBD1 (6 bases). The germline V and J ends were trimmed by 3 bases and 8 bases, with 13 bases remaining between them. The germline V gene has CDR1 SNHLY and CDR2 FYNNEI. CDR3 length: 13 amino acids. In DNA form, the CDR3 reads TGTGCCAGCAGTGACCAGGGGAAACAGGGCTACACCTTC. Amino acid sequence: CASSDQGKQGYTF.

This sequence joins TRBV19 and TRBJ1-1; perhaps TRBD1 as D (6 bases). This CDR3 contains 17 residues. CDR1 is LNHDA and CDR2 is SQIVND in the germline V gene (reference sequence). V was cut by 3 bases and J by 1 base, with 18 bases left in between. The CDR3 sequence is CASSIRGGGGGNTEAFF. The CDR3 DNA is TGTGCCAGTAGTATTAGAGGGGGGGGTGGAGGGAACACTGAAGCTTTCTTT. Variable domain in full (rest from reference TRBV19 and TRBJ1-1): DGGITQSPKYLFRKEGQNVTLSCEQNLNHDAMYWYRQDPGQGLRLIYYSQIVNDFQKGDIAEGYSVSREKKESFPLTVTSAQKNPTAFYLCASSIRGGGGGNTEAFFGQGTRLTVV.

The rearrangement uses TRBV2 and TRBJ2-7; D ambiguous. Per the germline V gene, CDR1 is SNHLY and CDR2 is FYNNEI. This CDR3 has 12 residues. CDR3 residues: CASSEGPREQYV. CDR3 DNA sequence: TGTGCCAGCAGCGAAGGGCCGAGGGAGCAGTACGTC.

V and J are TRBV27 and TRBJ1-4, with D perhaps matching TRBD1 (5 bases). CDR3 length: 15 amino acids. Germline V gene lookup returns CDR1 MNHEY and CDR2 SMNVEV (reference sequence). Trimming stripped 4 bases from V and 0 bases from J, with 9 bases between. CDR3 DNA sequence: TGTGCCAGCAGTTCCCAGGGTCCAACTAATGAAAAACTGTTTTTT. Protein sequence: CASSSQGPTNEKLFF.

This clone was observed a single time. The V call is TRBV7-9, the J call TRBJ2-1; no reliable D call. Germline-derived CDR1 and CDR2 are SEHNR and FQNEAQ (reference sequence). The length of the CDR3 is 12 residues. V lost 1 base to trimming and J lost 7 bases, with 5 bases between them. CDR3 amino acids: CASSLVGNEQFF. CDR3 bases: TGTGCCAGCAGCTTAGTCGGGAATGAGCAGTTCTTC.